Below are 26 T cell receptor beta chains sequenced from a single sample in a study of blood T cell repertoires in COVID-19. Only in-frame clones appear in the TCRdb table, and some are missing; sequencing was by immunoSEQ multiplex PCR. The sample carries hundreds of thousands of clones, about 86% recorded once. The material sequenced was peripheral blood. These TCRs come from a woman aged 45 to 65 with acute or convalescent COVID-19.

CDR3 nucleotides: TGTGCCAGCAGTCCAAGGACAGGGAATGGCTACACCTTC. It translates to CASSPRTGNGYTF. V and J are TRBV27 and TRBJ1-2; 8 nucleotides match TRBD1. Germline values: CDR1 MNHEY, CDR2 SMNVEV (reference sequence). This CDR3 contains 13 residues. V trimming: 5 bases; J trimming: 6 bases; junction bases outside the gene matches: 5.

This clone was seen just once. The chain links TRBV2 to TRBJ2-1, with 9 positions matching TRBD1. The length of the CDR3 is 13 residues. Germline V gene data show CDR1 as SNHLY and CDR2 as FYNNEI. The ends lost 5 bases at V and 8 bases at J; junction bases unmatched: 4. CDR3 in DNA: TGTGCCAGCAGTAATGACAGGGGGGATGAGCAGTTCTTC. Amino acid sequence: CASSNDRGDEQFF.

Concerning this clone itself: This sample includes further DNA sequences coding for the same CDR3. The J gene is TRBJ2-2, the V gene TRBV27; TRBD2 matches 9 bases. Trimming at V came to 2 bases and at J to 7 bases, leaving 2 bases not matched to a gene. CDR3 length equals 14 residues. Germline V CDR1 and CDR2: MNHEY, SMNVEV (reference sequence). Here the CDR3 reads CASSLRAGGGELFF. The CDR3 DNA sequence: TGTGCCAGCAGTTTACGAGCGGGAGGCGGGGAGCTGTTTTTT.

The V call is TRBV24-1, the J call TRBJ2-1; 10 nucleotides match TRBD1. The CDR3 spans 16 residues. V was pared by 2 bases and J by 4 bases, with 4 bases of the junction left unmatched. Looked up from germline, CDR1 is KGHDR and CDR2 is SFDVKD. The CDR3 bases are TGTGCCACCAGTGATTCCGGGACAGGGGATTACAATGAGCAGTTCTTC. Amino acid sequence: CATSDSGTGDYNEQFF.

The V gene is TRBV19, the J gene TRBJ2-5, with D perhaps TRBD2 (6 bases). V lost 7 bases and J lost 7, with 13 bases in between. Germline V gene lookup returns CDR1 LNHDA and CDR2 SQIVND (reference sequence). The CDR3 extends over 12 amino acids. In DNA form, the CDR3 reads TGTGCCAGTATGGGGCCCGGGGGGACCCAGTACTTC. As protein: CASMGPGGTQYF.

CDR3 DNA sequence: TGCGCCAGCAGCTTGGTCTCGGGACTTAGCGGCAGCATTCAGTACTTC. The encoded protein is CASSLVSGLSGSIQYF. The V gene is TRBV5-1, the J gene TRBJ2-4; TRBD2 is a possible D gene (6 bases). V was pared by 0 bases and J by 9 bases, with 19 bases between. There are 16 residues in the CDR3. Germline-derived CDR1 and CDR2 are SGHRS and YFSETQ. The whole variable domain, remainder taken from reference TRBV5-1 and TRBJ2-4, is KAGVTQTPRYLIKTRGQQVTLSCSPISGHRSVSWYQQTPGQGLQFLFEYFSETQRNKGNFPGRFSGRQFSNSRSEMNVSTLELGDSALYLCASSLVSGLSGSIQYFGAGTRLSVL.

The V call is TRBV7-2, the J call TRBJ2-1; perhaps TRBD2 as D (5 bases). This CDR3 has 15 amino acids. Per the germline V gene, CDR1 is SGHTA and CDR2 is FQGNSA. V was trimmed by 0 bases and J by 4 bases, leaving 10 bases between them. Here the CDR3 DNA reads TGTGCCAGCAGCTTAGCCCCAAGCGGATACAATGAGCAGTTCTTC. It yields the protein CASSLAPSGYNEQFF. Combining the CDR3 with reference TRBV7-2 and TRBJ2-1 gives the whole variable domain GAGVSQSPSNKVTEKGKDVELRCDPISGHTALYWYRQSLGQGLEFLIYFQGNSAPDKSGLPSDRFSAERTGGSVSTLTIQRTQQEDSAVYLCASSLAPSGYNEQFFGPGTRLTVL.

This clone was observed a few times. The genes are TRBV5-6 and TRBJ1-6; TRBD1 might be the D (6 bases). V lost 3 bases, J lost 5 bases, and 15 bases lay in between. Per the germline V gene, CDR1 is SGHDT and CDR2 is YYEEEE. CDR3 length: 16 amino acids. CDR3 sequence (DNA): TGTGCCAGCAGCTGGGGGCCGGGGCTCGATAATTCACCCCTCCACTTT. It specifies CASSWGPGLDNSPLHF. Based on the CDR3 plus reference TRBV5-6 and TRBJ1-6, the full variable domain is DAGVTQSPTHLIKTRGQQVTLRCSPKSGHDTVSWYQQALGQGPQFIFQYYEEEERQRGNFPDRFSGHQFPNYSSELNVNALLLGDSALYLCASSWGPGLDNSPLHFGNGTRLTVT.

This chain links TRBV10-3 with TRBJ1-2; the D gene is possibly TRBD1 (5 bases). This CDR3 is 14 amino acids long. Germline CDR1 and CDR2: ENHRY and SYGVKD. Trimming stripped 7 bases from V and 0 bases from J, with 12 bases between. The CDR3 reads CAITQGESNYGYTF. The CDR3 nucleotides read TGTGCCATCACCCAAGGGGAATCTAACTATGGCTACACCTTC.

V and J are TRBV11-2 and TRBJ2-5; the match to TRBD1 covers 10 bases. The CDR3 consists of 13 residues. V trimming: 4 bases; J trimming: 5 bases; junction bases outside the gene matches: 1. The germline gives CDR1 SGHAT, CDR2 FQNNGV. For the CDR3, the DNA is TGTGCCAGCAGCTCGGGACAGGGGGAGACCCAGTACTTC. Amino acid sequence: CASSSGQGETQYF.

The chain is built from TRBV5-1 and TRBJ2-7; D perhaps matches TRBD2 (7 bases). Deletions cut 4 bases from V and 4 bases from J, with 15 bases between. CDR3 length: 14 residues. Germline V lookup: CDR1 SGHRS, CDR2 YFSETQ. In DNA form, the CDR3 reads TGCGCCAGCAGCCTAGGCAGGGGAGGGTACGAGCAGTACTTC. It yields the protein CASSLGRGGYEQYF. The full variable domain, completed using reference TRBV5-1 and TRBJ2-7, is KAGVTQTPRYLIKTRGQQVTLSCSPISGHRSVSWYQQTPGQGLQFLFEYFSETQRNKGNFPGRFSGRQFSNSRSEMNVSTLELGDSALYLCASSLGRGGYEQYFGPGTRLTVT.

The chain recombines TRBV15 with TRBJ2-2, with 7 bases fitting TRBD1. This CDR3 is built from 16 residues. The trim removed 0 bases at V and 3 bases at J, leaving 4 bases unmatched. Germline assignment: CDR1 LNHNV and CDR2 YYDKDF (reference sequence). The CDR3: CATSRDGRGYTGELFF. The CDR3 nucleotides read TGTGCCACCAGCAGAGATGGCAGGGGGTACACCGGGGAGCTGTTTTTT.

Only a few counts were recorded for this clone. The rearrangement joins TRBV3-1 (or the pseudogene TRBV3-2) to TRBJ2-5, with 14 bases that match TRBD2. The trim removed 0 bases at V and 10 bases at J, leaving 13 bases unmatched. The CDR3 has 18 amino acids. In germline, CDR1 is LGHDT, CDR2 YNNKEL (reference sequence). CDR3 sequence (DNA): TGTGCCAGCAGCCAAGATCCACCGACTAGCGGGAGGGCCAAAGGCCAGTACTTC. This gives the protein CASSQDPPTSGRAKGQYF.

The chain uses TRBV9 and TRBJ1-2; maybe TRBD1 (5 bases). Germline assignment: CDR1 SGDLS and CDR2 YYNGEE. The CDR3 is 18 residues long. Trimming left V 3 bases short and J 0 bases short, with 21 bases between. The CDR3 protein is CASSAVGGLIGTNYGYTF. CDR3 DNA: TGTGCCAGCAGCGCCGTGGGGGGACTAATAGGGACTAACTATGGCTACACCTTC.

This chain joins TRBV24-1 and TRBJ1-1; D is ambiguous. The CDR3 contains 17 residues. Looked up from germline, CDR1 is KGHDR and CDR2 is SFDVKD. The ends were cut back, 5 bases at V and 3 bases at J, with 21 bases in the middle. The CDR3 DNA reads TGTGCCACCAGTGGCGGAGGAGAGGGAGCGGGGTACACTGAAGCTTTCTTT. Its translation: CATSGGGEGAGYTEAFF.

The chain carries TRBV19 and TRBJ1-2, with 9 nucleotides matching TRBD1. The length of the CDR3 is 15 residues. With 5 bases clipped from V and 2 bases from J, the junction kept 6 bases outside the gene matches. CDR1 and CDR2 from the germline V gene are LNHDA and SQIVND (reference sequence). The CDR3 nucleotides read TGTGCCAGTAGTCCGGGACAGGGAGGAAACTATGGCTACACCTTC. Its protein is CASSPGQGGNYGYTF.

The chain couples TRBV30 to TRBJ2-5, with a weak D call TRBD2 (6 bases). V was clipped by 3 bases and J by 13 bases, with 18 bases between them. The CDR3 has 12 amino acids. CDR1 and CDR2 from the germline V gene are GTSNPN and SVGIG (reference sequence). The chain's CDR3 is CAWRGNAGRRYF. As DNA, the CDR3 is TGTGCCTGGAGGGGGAACGCGGGAAGGCGGTACTTC.

CDR3 DNA: TGCGCCAGCAGCTTGGAGGCCGGGACAACCCCGTTAAGCTACACCTTC. This gives the protein CASSLEAGTTPLSYTF. The genes are TRBV5-1 and TRBJ1-2, with D possibly TRBD1 on 6 matching bases. This CDR3 has 16 amino acids. V gave up 0 bases and J gave up 9 bases, with 21 bases separating them. CDR1 is SGHRS and CDR2 is YFSETQ in the germline V gene.

The chain uses TRBV21-1 and TRBJ2-1; TRBD1 was called by the table and not checked on the DNA. TRBV21-1 is termed a pseudogene. This CDR3 has 16 residues. The CDR3 bases are TGTGCCAGCAGCAAAGAATATTGGGCAGTGAACAATGAGCAGTTCTTC. Protein sequence: CASSKEYWAVNNEQFF.

This clone appeared once. The gene calls are TRBV14 and TRBJ2-5; TRBD1 agrees at 8 bases. Germline V CDR1 and CDR2: SGHDN, FVKESK. The CDR3 sequence is 15 residues long. Trimming cost V 4 bases and J 1 base; bases outside gene matches: 5. CDR3 loop: CASSPGTGLQETQYF. The CDR3 DNA sequence: TGTGCCAGCAGCCCCGGGACAGGACTCCAAGAGACCCAGTACTTC.

The gene calls are TRBV7-9 and TRBJ1-2; 8 bases map to TRBD1. V was clipped by 5 bases and J by 6 bases; unmatched bases: 11. Germline lookup yields CDR1 SEHNR and CDR2 FQNEAQ (reference sequence). The CDR3 has 15 residues. The CDR3 DNA is TGTGCCAGCAGCCCCGGACAGGGAAGGAGCCATGGCTACACCTTC. As protein: CASSPGQGRSHGYTF.

V and J are TRBV20-1 and TRBJ2-7; 10 nucleotides align to TRBD2. V shed 3 bases and J 1 base; nucleotides not matched to a gene: 9. CDR1 and CDR2 (germline): DFQATT, SNEGSKA (reference sequence). There are 16 residues in the CDR3. CDR3 sequence: CSASNLRTSGSYEQYF. In nucleotides, the CDR3 is TGCAGTGCTAGTAACCTAAGGACTAGCGGATCCTACGAGCAGTACTTC.

This clone was observed once. The chain has TRBV24-1 and TRBJ2-7; 9 bases agree with TRBD1. The CDR3 sequence is 17 residues long. Germline-derived CDR1 and CDR2 are KGHDR and SFDVKD. V lost 1 base to trimming and J lost 4 bases; unmatched junction nucleotides: 10. CDR3 DNA: TGTGCCACCAGTGATTTCCCATTTGACAGGGGGGGGTACGAGCAGTACTTC. Protein product: CATSDFPFDRGGYEQYF.

The chain carries TRBV4-2 and TRBJ2-1, with 10 bases aligning to TRBD2. The length of the CDR3 is 17 residues. Germline V gene sequence: CDR1 LGHNA, CDR2 YNFKEQ. The trim removed 0 bases at V and 6 bases at J, leaving 8 bases unmatched. The CDR3: CASSQDGGSGRGNEQFF. CDR3 nucleotide sequence: TGTGCCAGCAGCCAAGATGGGGGGAGCGGGAGGGGCAATGAGCAGTTCTTC.

This clone was recorded many times. The chain has TRBV28 and TRBJ1-5; 7 bases match TRBD1. The CDR3 sequence is 17 residues long. V shed 2 bases and J 4 bases; nucleotides not matched to a gene: 11. Germline loops: CDR1 MDHEN, CDR2 SYDVKM. CDR3 amino acids: CASSLKGGGLGNQPQHF. CDR3 DNA sequence: TGTGCCAGCAGTTTAAAAGGGGGCGGCTTGGGTAATCAGCCCCAGCATTTT.

The rearrangement links TRBV4-1 to TRBJ1-5; TRBD1 agrees at 7 bases. The junction had 6 bases not matched to a gene; V was cut back by 0 bases and J by 1 base. The CDR3 is 17 residues long. Looked up from germline, CDR1 is MGHRA and CDR2 is YSYEKL. The CDR3 region is CASSQDPDRVSNQPQHF. The CDR3 bases are TGCGCCAGCAGCCAAGATCCCGACAGGGTAAGCAATCAGCCCCAGCATTTT.